This entry lists 7 T cell receptor beta chains sequenced from one sample in a study of vaccination effects on CD4 cells after COVID-19. No antigen has been assigned to these receptors. The method was immunoSEQ multiplex PCR; TCRdb's version includes in-frame clones alone and lacks a portion of them. Of approximately 70,000 clones detected, around 70% appear once; the ten largest clones hold 5%. Peptide-pool stimulation followed by sequencing identified expanded antigen-specific CD4+ clonotypes in the ViraFEST assay. With roughly 9 days of culture completed, CD4+ T cells were isolated. It was between March and December 2020 that the person had a SARS-CoV-2 infection confirmed by PCR. The material sequenced was CD4+ T cells from PBMCs cultured with HIV peptides, taken before COVID-19 vaccination. Stated subset: HIV-1 Nef peptide pool negative control/reference culture. Every receptor here comes from a human donor who had a prior SARS-CoV-2 infection.

The chain joins TRBV4-2 to TRBJ2-3, with 8 bases identical to TRBD2. This CDR3 spans 22 amino acids. Germline assignment: CDR1 LGHNA and CDR2 YNFKEQ. J gave up 1 base and V 1 base, and 22 bases lay outside the gene matches. The CDR3 spells CASSQVFQFVLGSGMRTDTQYF. CDR3 DNA: TGTGCCAGCAGCCAAGTCTTCCAGTTCGTGTTGGGTAGCGGGATGCGCACAGATACGCAGTATTTT.

The table lists this clone with a count of one. V gene TRBV5-1 combines with J gene TRBJ2-7; the D gene is possibly TRBD1 (5 bases). CDR1 and CDR2 (germline): SGHRS, YFSETQ. The V end was cut by 1 base, the J end by 5 bases, with 10 bases between. The CDR3 totals 13 residues. The CDR3 region has the DNA TGCGCCAGCAGCTTGAGGGGTTTTCACGAGCAGTACTTC. Translated, it gives CASSLRGFHEQYF.

This clone was recorded a few times. The J gene is TRBJ2-1, the V gene TRBV10-3, with 10 bases aligning to TRBD2. J gave up 7 bases and V 2 bases, and 5 bases lay outside the gene matches. This CDR3 region has 15 residues. Looked up from germline, CDR1 is ENHRY and CDR2 is SYGVKD. The CDR3 DNA is TGTGCCATCAGTGAGGAGCGGGGGGGCGAAAATGAGCAGTTCTTC. It codes for CAISEERGGENEQFF.

The V and J genes are TRBV5-1 and TRBJ1-2; 7 positions match TRBD1. J lost 0 bases, V lost 3 bases, and 5 bases had no gene match. This CDR3 comprises 15 residues. Germline CDR1 SGHRS, CDR2 YFSETQ. CDR3 bases: TGCGCCAGCAGCTGGGGACAGACAGCTAACTATGGCTACACCTTC. Translation gives CASSWGQTANYGYTF.

The chain has TRBV7-2 and TRBJ2-7; TRBD2 matches at 8 bases. Germline assignment: CDR1 SGHTA and CDR2 FQGNSA. V lost 7 bases to trimming and J lost 4 bases; unmatched junction nucleotides: 12. The CDR3 runs 15 residues. CDR3 coding DNA: TGTGCCAGCACCCTAACCGGGGGGGGAATATACGAGCAGTACTTC. This translates into CASTLTGGGIYEQYF.

The chain has TRBV7-2 and TRBJ2-2; the D gene is possibly TRBD2 (6 bases). V lost 5 bases and J lost 4, with 11 bases in between. Germline V gene lookup returns CDR1 SGHTA and CDR2 FQGNSA. This CDR3 is 14 amino acids long. CDR3 region: CASSIQRATGELFF. Written as DNA, the CDR3 is TGTGCCAGCAGCATTCAGCGGGCCACCGGGGAGCTGTTTTTT.

The CDR3 here is CASSLGEETQYF. CDR3 nucleotide sequence: TGTGCCAGCAGCTTGGGGGAAGAGACCCAGTACTTC. V usage is TRBV11-3 and J usage is TRBJ2-5, with D possibly called TRBD1 or TRBD2 (5 bases each). Deletions cut 3 bases from V and 3 bases from J, with 5 bases between. This CDR3 region has 12 residues. The germline V gene has CDR1 SGHNT and CDR2 YENEEA. Filled out from reference TRBV11-3 and TRBJ2-5, the complete variable domain reads EAGVVQSPRYKIIEKKQPVAFWCNPISGHNTLYWYLQNLGQGPELLIRYENEEAVDDSQLPKDRFSAERLKGVDSTLKIQPAELGDSAVYLCASSLGEETQYFGPGTRLLVL.